Listed here is a single T cell receptor (beta chain). Its target is not known. One entry per CDR3 protein results from TCRdb running MiXCR on the multiplex PCR reads. The sample lists around 250,000 distinct CDR3 sequences, 30% to 35% seen once, with 3% to 4% in the top ten. The sample comes from a study of breast tumors, draining lymph nodes, adjacent tissues. Study conclusions and caveats: Findings are consistent with lymph node origin and intratumoral expansion of most tumor T cells. That most tumor T cells come from lymph nodes remained unproven.

The lymph nodes were axillary draining lymph nodes from breast cancer patients. The sequence was collected from a female donor with breast cancer. Some clones in this sample may be carry-over from other donors' samples. Sequenced material: axillary lymph node tissue.

The CDR3 sequence: CASSIRGPSDTQFF. The CDR3 region has the DNA TGTGCCAGTAGTATCAGGGGGCCATCAGATACGCAGTTCTTC. The chain links TRBV19 to TRBJ2-1; 8 bases map to TRBD1. Germline loops: CDR1 LNHDA, CDR2 SQIVND (reference sequence). J was trimmed by 12 bases and V by 3 bases; bases with no gene match: 10. The CDR3 has 14 amino acids.